This T cell receptor (beta chain) comes out of a study of glioma-infiltrating T cells after dendritic cell vaccination. Overall study context: Treatment, given 2003 to 2012, was autologous tumor lysate-pulsed dendritic cell vaccination. At biweekly intervals, patients got three intradermal dendritic cell vaccine injections.

TCRB CDR3 was amplified from 2 ug genomic DNA or less. The primer mix had 60 V beta and 13 J beta primers. The assay was immunoSEQ multiplex PCR, and TCRdb's table has in-frame clones only and misses some. The profile covers over 90,000 clones, with more than 75% appearing a single time and less than 3% taken by the ten largest. The CDR3 contains 11 residues. The V end was cut by 4 bases, the J end by 9 bases, with 7 bases between. CDR1 is MNHEY and CDR2 is SVGAGI in the germline V gene. This clone showed up just once. The clonotype was recovered from a human donor with glioblastoma. V and J are TRBV6-5 and TRBJ2-1; D perhaps matches TRBD1 (6 bases). This specimen consisted of blood, obtained before dendritic cell vaccination. In DNA form, the CDR3 reads TGTGCCAGCAGTTCCAGGGGTGAGCAGTTCTTC. Encoded protein: CASSSRGEQFF.